This record concerns one T cell receptor (beta chain) sequence. The antigen is unknown. This CDR3 is built from 16 residues. V was shortened by 3 bases and J by 0 bases, with 14 bases between the two germline ends. Germline V gives CDR1 SNHLY, CDR2 FYNNEI. The data derive from a study of blood T cells in healthy people across ages. Whole-study results and caveats: PBMCs that were unsorted prevented a conclusive naive versus antigen-experienced comparison. Estimates based on one million T cells were treated as lower bounds.

Then a second PCR, running about 6 to 12 cycles, was carried out with a sample-barcoded 5' primer and a J-beta primer mix. Each CDR3 protein gets one entry after TCRdb re-called the 5' RACE reads with MiXCR. The sample consists of under 1,000,000 distinct CDR3 sequences, 35% to 40% of them appearing once. V and J are TRBV2 and TRBJ1-2; weak D call: TRBD1 (5 bases). The sequence was collected from a man aged 18 to 29 in good health. The sample taken for sequencing was blood. DNA for the CDR3: TGTGCCAGCAGTGAGAGTCGGGACGGAGCTAACTATGGCTACACCTTC. It is translated as CASSESRDGANYGYTF.